The 20 T cell receptor beta chains presented below share a single source sample, sequenced in a study of blood T cell repertoires in COVID-19. Only in-frame clones appear in the TCRdb table, and some are missing; sequencing was by immunoSEQ multiplex PCR. The repertoire holds 200,000 to 300,000 clones, with approximately 91% as singletons. Sequenced sample: peripheral blood. All receptors come from a man aged 25-45 years with COVID-19, enrolled during active disease.

This chain connects TRBV14 to TRBJ2-2; TRBD2 matches 12 bases. This CDR3 is 15 amino acids long. Germline trimming cut 6 bases from V and 6 bases from J; bases unmatched to any gene: 5. CDR1 and CDR2 from the germline V gene are SGHDN and FVKESK. The DNA for the CDR3 is TGTGCCAGCAGATTGACTAGCGGGGGACCCGGGGAGCTGTTTTTT. Translation gives CASRLTSGGPGELFF.

The V call is TRBV5-1, the J call TRBJ2-6; D might be TRBD1 (6 bases). The CDR3 has 16 residues. Germline V gene sequence: CDR1 SGHRS, CDR2 YFSETQ. V was clipped by 3 bases and J by 0 bases, with 10 bases between them. The CDR3 sequence is CASSSTGSSGANVLTF. The CDR3 DNA sequence: TGCGCCAGCAGCTCCACAGGGTCCTCTGGGGCCAACGTCCTGACTTTC.

This clone was seen once. CDR3 nucleotides: TGTGCCAGTAGTATAGGAGGCAGGGGGCAACGGTGGCAGCCCCAGCATTTT. It is translated as CASSIGGRGQRWQPQHF. The rearrangement joins TRBV19 to TRBJ1-5, with 8 bases aligning to TRBD1. The J segment lost 7 bases and the V segment lost 1 base, leaving 12 bases of the junction unmatched. Germline V gene lookup returns CDR1 LNHDA and CDR2 SQIVND (reference sequence). This CDR3 comprises 17 residues.

Written as DNA, the CDR3 is TGTGCCAGCAGCTTGGCAGGAACCCCTCGGGGGGAGCAGTACTTC. Amino acid sequence: CASSLAGTPRGEQYF. The chain recombines TRBV5-6 with TRBJ2-7; TRBD2 might be the D (6 bases). The V and J ends lost 0 bases and 7 bases respectively, with 17 bases between them. The germline CDR1 and CDR2 sequences are SGHDT and YYEEEE. The CDR3 runs to 15 residues.

The J gene is TRBJ2-3, the V gene TRBV10-3, with TRBD2 matching 10 bases. V trimming: 3 bases; J trimming: 3 bases; junction bases outside the gene matches: 6. Germline V gene lookup returns CDR1 ENHRY and CDR2 SYGVKD. CDR3 length: 16 residues. The CDR3 DNA follows: TGTGCCATCAGTGAAGGGACTAGCGCACGAACAGATACGCAGTATTTT. Its translation is CAISEGTSARTDTQYF.

The V gene is TRBV2, the J gene TRBJ2-3; D possibly corresponds to TRBD1 (7 bases). This CDR3 spans 15 amino acids. The germline V gene encodes CDR1 SNHLY and CDR2 FYNNEI. V lost 7 bases to trimming and J lost 5 bases, with 19 bases between them. The CDR3 protein is CASTEANRGGDTQYF. CDR3 sequence (DNA): TGTGCCAGCACCGAGGCTAACAGGGGAGGAGATACGCAGTATTTT.

This rearrangement joins TRBV30 to TRBJ2-7, with unresolved D. V lost 3 bases and J lost 2, with 5 bases in between. The CDR3 has 11 amino acids. Looked up from germline, CDR1 is GTSNPN and CDR2 is SVGIG (reference sequence). In nucleotides, the CDR3 is TGTGCCTGGAGCGAGACCTACGAGCAGTACTTC. This sequence encodes CAWSETYEQYF.

This clone is a singleton in its sample. V is TRBV12-5 and J is TRBJ1-1; no clear D gene. The V and J ends lost 2 bases and 0 bases respectively, with 10 bases between them. The CDR3 loop spans 15 amino acids. Per the germline V gene, CDR1 is LGHNT and CDR2 is FRNRAP. CDR3 sequence (DNA): TGTGCTAGTGGTTTGACAGCCAGGCTGAACACTGAAGCTTTCTTT. Protein sequence: CASGLTARLNTEAFF.

This chain connects TRBV19 to TRBJ2-3; the D is unclear. This CDR3 region has 15 residues. V was cut by 4 bases and J by 1 base, with 12 bases left in between. Germline V CDR1 and CDR2: LNHDA, SQIVND (reference sequence). In DNA form, the CDR3 reads TGTGCCAGTAGTAGAGGTGCCGCCCGCACAGATACGCAGTATTTT. It codes for CASSRGAARTDTQYF.

J is TRBJ2-1 and V is TRBV4-2; 8 positions match TRBD2. Per the germline V gene, CDR1 is LGHNA and CDR2 is YNFKEQ. The ends lost 1 base at V and 0 bases at J; junction bases unmatched: 8. The CDR3 spans 18 residues. CDR3 DNA: TGTGCCAGCAGCCAAGGGGGGACTAGACCTACCTCCTACAATGAGCAGTTCTTC. Translated: CASSQGGTRPTSYNEQFF.

V and J are TRBV5-1 and TRBJ2-2; D is ambiguous. Trimming took 1 base from V and 8 from J, leaving 6 bases between them. Germline CDR1 and CDR2: SGHRS and YFSETQ. There are 12 residues in the CDR3. The CDR3 region has the DNA TGCGCCAGCAGCTTGTTTTTAGGGGAGCTGTTTTTT. It translates to CASSLFLGELFF.

The chain couples TRBV2 to TRBJ2-5, with 8 bases identical to TRBD2. The CDR3 is 14 residues long. Germline CDR1 is SNHLY and CDR2 is FYNNEI. V was clipped by 4 bases and J by 5 bases; unmatched bases: 6. The chain's CDR3 is CASSGLANVETQYF. CDR3 DNA sequence: TGTGCCAGCAGTGGACTAGCGAATGTGGAGACCCAGTACTTC.

The J gene is TRBJ2-5, the V gene TRBV10-3; 7 nucleotides match TRBD2. In germline, CDR1 is ENHRY, CDR2 SYGVKD. V was clipped by 3 bases and J by 5 bases; unmatched bases: 3. This CDR3 is built from 13 residues. The chain's CDR3 is CAISDPGGETQYF. For the CDR3, the DNA is TGTGCCATCAGTGACCCCGGGGGGGAGACCCAGTACTTC.

This rearrangement joins TRBV2 to TRBJ1-5, with D possibly TRBD1 on 6 matching bases. Trimming took off 7 bases at V and 3 bases at J, with 16 bases between the two ends. The CDR3 consists of 15 residues. Germline assignment: CDR1 SNHLY and CDR2 FYNNEI. The CDR3 spells CASKRGMKDNQPQHF. In nucleotides, the CDR3 is TGTGCCAGCAAGAGGGGGATGAAGGACAATCAGCCCCAGCATTTT. The whole variable domain, filled in from reference TRBV2 and TRBJ1-5, reads EPEVTQTPSHQVTQMGQEVILRCVPISNHLYFYWYRQILGQKVEFLVSFYNNEISEKSEIFDDQFSVERPDGSNFTLKIRSTKLEDSAMYFCASKRGMKDNQPQHFGDGTRLSIL.

This clone is a singleton in its sample. This rearrangement joins TRBV5-4 to TRBJ1-3; no clear D. CDR1 is SGHNT and CDR2 is YYREEE in the germline V gene (reference sequence). Trimming removed 0 bases from V and 0 bases from J, with 7 bases in between. This CDR3 is 15 amino acids long. The CDR3 bases are TGTGCCAGCAGCTTGGGACGGGGCTCTGGAAACACCATATATTTT. This codes for CASSLGRGSGNTIYF.

The V and J genes are TRBV11-2 and TRBJ1-2; a possible D gene is TRBD1 (6 bases). CDR1 and CDR2 from the germline V gene are SGHAT and FQNNGV. The CDR3 totals 14 residues. V gave up 4 bases and J gave up 6 bases, with 15 bases separating them. Here the CDR3 reads CASSSPYRADGYTF. CDR3 DNA: TGTGCCAGCAGCTCGCCGTACAGGGCTGATGGCTACACCTTC.

The chain carries TRBV7-9 and TRBJ1-5; the D gene is possibly TRBD1 (5 bases). The germline V gene has CDR1 SEHNR and CDR2 FQNEAQ (reference sequence). The CDR3 covers 15 residues. V was clipped by 5 bases and J by 4 bases, with 15 bases between them. The CDR3 DNA reads as TGTGCCAGCAGCCCCCGGGGGACGGAGAATCAGCCCCAGCATTTT. Translation gives CASSPRGTENQPQHF.

The chain carries TRBV27 and TRBJ2-5, with a tentative D call TRBD1 (5 bases). The V and J ends lost 3 bases and 0 bases respectively, with 14 bases between them. The germline V gene encodes CDR1 MNHEY and CDR2 SMNVEV (reference sequence). CDR3 size: 16 residues. The CDR3 sequence: CASSFLGEGDQETQYF. The DNA of the CDR3 is TGTGCCAGCAGTTTCTTAGGGGAAGGCGACCAAGAGACCCAGTACTTC.

This clone was observed once. CDR3 nucleotide sequence: TGTGCCACCGCGGACAGCTCCTACAATGAGCAGTTCTTC. This codes for CATADSSYNEQFF. The chain couples TRBV27 to TRBJ2-1, with a weak D call TRBD1 (6 bases). This CDR3 is built from 13 residues. CDR1 and CDR2 from the germline V gene are MNHEY and SMNVEV (reference sequence). Trimming took off 10 bases at V and 0 bases at J, with 10 bases between the two ends.

V and J are TRBV12-3 or TRBV12-4 and TRBJ2-1; no clear D. This CDR3 spans 13 amino acids. V lost 7 bases to trimming and J lost 6 bases, with 13 bases between them. In nucleotides, the CDR3 is TGTGCCAGCACGATCGGCAGGCTCAATGAGCAGTTCTTC. Amino acid sequence: CASTIGRLNEQFF.